This entry lists 29 T cell receptor beta chains sequenced from one sample in a study of CD8+CD57+ T cells in acquired aplastic anemia. Genomic DNA served as template for TCR beta VDJ and CDR3 profiling. Using its own MiXCR run on the reads, TCRdb lists one record per CDR3 protein. Of around 140,000 distinct CDR3 sequences in the sample, around two fifths are singletons; the top ten hold 8.4%. Sequencing used sorted CD4+, CD8+, or CD8+CD57+ T cells (not recorded which) from PBMCs. These receptor sequences come from a human donor in good health, serving as a control.

This clonotype was picked up a small number of times. The chain carries TRBV10-2 and TRBJ2-5, with D perhaps being TRBD1 or TRBD2 (5 bases each). The CDR3 has 16 amino acids. V was shortened by 2 bases and J by 1 base, with 14 bases between the two germline ends. Germline loops: CDR1 WSHSY, CDR2 SAAADI. The chain's CDR3 is CASSEGGVTVQETQYF. In DNA, the CDR3 is TGCGCCAGCAGTGAGGGGGGTGTCACCGTCCAAGAGACCCAGTACTTC.

This clonotype was counted between two and nine times. The chain joins TRBV27 to TRBJ1-1; no reliable D call. V shed 4 bases and J shed 10 bases, with 22 bases lying between them. The CDR3 contains 15 residues. From germline, CDR1 is MNHEY and CDR2 SMNVEV (reference sequence). CDR3 nucleotides: TGTGCCAGCAGTTCCCAACCGAAAGCGGGCCTCGGAGCTTTCTTT. Protein product: CASSSQPKAGLGAFF.

Only one count was recorded for this clonotype. It is unclear where the CDR3 begins or ends on the DNA, so no DNA is shown, and the CDR3 is as TCRdb lists it. The V gene is TRBV25-1, the J gene TRBJ1-1; the table's TRBD1 call for D was not verified on the DNA. The CDR3 sequence runs 24 residues, both termini included. Germline CDR1 reads MGHDK; CDR2 reads SYGVNS. CDR3 in amino acids: CASSEGGNVQPQHFGAVKNTEAFF.

The J gene is TRBJ1-2, the V gene TRBV24-1; D unresolved. The V gene lost 4 bases and the J gene lost 0 bases, with 8 bases spanning the gap. This CDR3 comprises 14 residues. The germline V gene encodes CDR1 KGHDR and CDR2 SFDVKD. The CDR3 nucleotides are TGTGCCACCAGTGACTCTAATACTAACTATGGCTACACCTTC. Amino acid sequence: CATSDSNTNYGYTF.

The genes are TRBV3-1 and TRBJ1-2; D unclear. There are 15 residues in the CDR3. Germline-derived CDR1 and CDR2 are LGHDT and YNNKEL (reference sequence). V lost 4 bases and J lost 0, with 12 bases in between. The CDR3 protein is CASSRDSLANYGYTF. For the CDR3, the DNA is TGTGCCAGCAGCCGAGATTCATTAGCTAACTATGGCTACACCTTC. Based on the CDR3 plus reference TRBV3-1 and TRBJ1-2, the full variable domain is DTAVSQTPKYLVTQMGNDKSIKCEQNLGHDTMYWYKQDSKKFLKIMFSYNNKELIINETVPNRFSPKSPDKAHLNLHINSLELGDSAVYFCASSRDSLANYGYTFGSGTRLTVV.

J is TRBJ1-2 and V is TRBV4-1; 9 bases fit TRBD1. Germline V gene lookup returns CDR1 MGHRA and CDR2 YSYEKL. The CDR3 length is 15 residues. Trimming removed 3 bases from V and 1 base from J; junction bases left unmatched: 3. In DNA, the CDR3 is TGCGCCAGCAGCCAGGTGGGACAGGGTAACTATGGCTACACCTTC. This translates into CASSQVGQGNYGYTF.

The chain uses TRBV24-1 and TRBJ2-7, with TRBD1 identical over 10 bases. Germline CDR1 and CDR2: KGHDR and SFDVKD. The CDR3 loop spans 14 amino acids. V lost 5 bases to trimming and J lost 7 bases; unmatched junction nucleotides: 7. CDR3: CATSGVGQGLEQYF. DNA of the CDR3: TGTGCCACCAGTGGTGTGGGACAGGGGCTGGAGCAGTACTTC.

This clonotype was counted a few times. The junction departs from the called germline gene at one end, perhaps through a read error. V is TRBV5-1 and J is TRBJ1-1; D gene unclear. The CDR3 runs to 15 residues. The germline gives CDR1 SGHRS, CDR2 YFSETQ. Here the CDR3 DNA reads TGCGCCAGCGGCTTGGCCGCGACAAAGAACACTGAAGCTTTCTTT. Amino acid sequence: CASGLAATKNTEAFF.

This clonotype was observed at least ten times. CDR3 sequence: CSASPLRNSYEQYF. In DNA, the CDR3 is TGCAGTGCTAGCCCTCTCCGGAACTCCTACGAGCAGTACTTC. The chain has TRBV20-1 and TRBJ2-7; D gene unclear. Trimming removed 3 bases at V and 0 bases at J, with 12 bases between. This CDR3 region has 14 residues. CDR1 and CDR2 (germline): DFQATT, SNEGSKA (reference sequence).

This clonotype has at least ten counts. The V and J genes are TRBV11-2 and TRBJ2-7; D not certain. Germline V gene sequence: CDR1 SGHAT, CDR2 FQNNGV. This CDR3 is built from 14 residues. V gave up 1 base and J gave up 5 bases, with 12 bases separating them. The CDR3 sequence is CASSLGGANHEQYF. CDR3 in DNA: TGTGCCAGCAGCTTAGGTGGCGCTAACCACGAGCAGTACTTC.

This chain connects TRBV3-1 to TRBJ2-7, with TRBD1 as a possible D gene (5 bases). Per the germline V gene, CDR1 is LGHDT and CDR2 is YNNKEL (reference sequence). CDR3 length equals 14 residues. With 1 base removed from V and 0 bases from J, the gap between germline ends came to 7 bases. The CDR3 loop reads CASSQGQSSYEQYF. The DNA of the CDR3 is TGTGCCAGCAGCCAAGGACAGAGCTCCTACGAGCAGTACTTC.

This clonotype was detected many times. The chain employs TRBV20-1 and TRBJ2-1, with a weak D call TRBD1 (6 bases). Between the trimmed V and J ends, which lost 6 bases and 5 bases, there was a span of 14 bases. CDR1 and CDR2 from the germline V gene are DFQATT and SNEGSKA (reference sequence). This CDR3 is 13 amino acids long. CDR3 in DNA: TGCAGTGCACCAGGGGATTCCCACAATGAGCAGTTCTTC. Encoded protein: CSAPGDSHNEQFF.

This clonotype was seen only a few times. This rearrangement joins TRBV20-1 to TRBJ1-1; no reliable D call. CDR1 and CDR2 (germline): DFQATT, SNEGSKA (reference sequence). The CDR3 consists of 14 residues. Trimming left V 1 base short and J 0 bases short, with 9 bases between. CDR3 coding DNA: TGCAGTGCTAGAGTTGACGAAATGAACACTGAAGCTTTCTTT. Protein: CSARVDEMNTEAFF.

To note about this clonotype: At one of its ends the junction is not consistent with the germline gene, which may arise from a read error. As DNA, the CDR3 is TGTCCCTGGAGTGTACGGTGGCGGGACAGACTCAGTAAAGAGACCCAGTACTTC. It encodes CPWSVRWRDRLSKETQYF. The chain is built from TRBV30 and TRBJ2-5; perhaps TRBD1 as D (7 bases). The CDR3 extends over 18 amino acids. Germline V gene sequence: CDR1 GTSNPN, CDR2 SVGIG (reference sequence).

CDR3 DNA: TGTGCCAGCAGTGAATATTGGACCCAGTACTTC. It translates to CASSEYWTQYF. The V gene is TRBV2, the J gene TRBJ2-5; D gene uncertain. CDR1 and CDR2 from the germline V gene are SNHLY and FYNNEI. This CDR3 region has 11 residues. Trimming stripped 2 bases from V and 7 bases from J, with 5 bases between.

This clonotype was detected many times. V is TRBV7-2 and J is TRBJ2-7; 7 bases are shared with TRBD1. The CDR3 is 14 amino acids. Per germline, CDR1 SGHTA and CDR2 FQGNSA. With 5 bases clipped from V and 1 base from J, the junction kept 5 bases outside the gene matches. CDR3 in amino acids: CASSERTGSYEQYF. In nucleotides, the CDR3 is TGTGCCAGCAGCGAAAGGACAGGTTCCTACGAGCAGTACTTC.

The table lists this clonotype with many counts. V is TRBV9 and J is TRBJ2-1; TRBD2 might be the D (5 bases). CDR1 is SGDLS, CDR2 YYNGEE, per germline. The CDR3 is 13 residues long. V was pared by 2 bases and J by 9 bases, with 12 bases between. The DNA of the CDR3 is TGTGCCAGCAGCGTCCCCCCCGGGGTTGAGCAGTTCTTC. Protein sequence: CASSVPPGVEQFF.

This clonotype was recorded many times. The gene calls are TRBV20-1 and TRBJ2-7; 7 bases match TRBD2. V shed 0 bases, J shed 2 bases, and the junction held 4 bases outside the gene matches. The CDR3 is 14 residues long. Germline loops: CDR1 DFQATT, CDR2 SNEGSKA (reference sequence). CDR3 in DNA: TGCAGTGCTAGAGATCCAGCGGGAACCTACGAGCAGTACTTC. Translation gives CSARDPAGTYEQYF.

Concerning this clonotype itself: One base away lies a much larger clone, so this may be a sequencing read error. The gene calls are TRBV20-1 and TRBJ2-5; 10 bases match TRBD2. CDR1 and CDR2 (germline): DFQATT, SNEGSKA (reference sequence). This CDR3 spans 13 amino acids. This CDR3 is CSASASGGPLQHF. The CDR3 nucleotides read TGCAGTGCTAGCGCTAGCGGGGGCCCCCTCCAGCACTTC.

This clonotype came up many times. The chain is built from TRBV7-9 and TRBJ1-4; unclear D gene. Trimming stripped 6 bases from V and 4 bases from J, with 9 bases between. CDR1 is SEHNR and CDR2 is FQNEAQ in the germline V gene (reference sequence). The CDR3 is made up of 13 amino acids. The CDR3 here is CASRQEINEKLFF. In DNA, the CDR3 is TGTGCCAGCAGGCAGGAAATTAATGAAAAACTGTTTTTT. The variable domain in full, with the rest retrieved from reference TRBV7-9 and TRBJ1-4, is DTGVSQNPRHKITKRGQNVTFRCDPISEHNRLYWYRQTLGQGPEFLTYFQNEAQLEKSRLLSDRFSAERPKGSFSTLEIQRTEQGDSAMYLCASRQEINEKLFFGSGTQLSVL.

Notes on this clonotype: Since a much larger clone is just one base distant, this may be a read error. No conserved phenylalanine or tryptophan is present at the end of the CDR3, so a read error is the likely explanation. J is TRBJ1-4 and V is TRBV7-9; D possibly corresponds to TRBD1 (6 bases). The length of the CDR3 is 14 residues. Trimming pared 8 bases from V and 2 bases from J, leaving 12 bases between. Per germline, CDR1 SEHNR and CDR2 FQNEAQ (reference sequence). CDR3 bases: TGTGCCAGCGGACACAGGGCTACTAATGAAAAACTGTTTTCT. As protein: CASGHRATNEKLFS.

This clonotype appeared many times. V is TRBV29-1 and J is TRBJ2-7; 7 bases fit TRBD1. Germline trimming cut 6 bases from V and 0 bases from J; bases unmatched to any gene: 2. CDR3 length: 12 residues. Per the germline V gene, CDR1 is SQVTM and CDR2 is ANQGSEA. The CDR3: CSVRDSSYEQYF. CDR3 bases: TGCAGCGTCCGGGACAGCTCCTACGAGCAGTACTTC.

There are many counts of this clonotype. This chain links TRBV11-2 with TRBJ2-3; either TRBD1 or TRBD2 may fit D (5 bases each). CDR3 length equals 16 residues. Germline V CDR1 and CDR2: SGHAT, FQNNGV. The V gene lost 4 bases and the J gene lost 2 bases, with 16 bases spanning the gap. CDR3 protein: CASSSDVRGLTDTQYF. The CDR3 nucleotides are TGTGCCAGCAGCTCAGATGTGAGGGGTCTCACAGATACGCAGTATTTT.

On this clonotype itself: Just one base apart from a much larger clone, this may be a read error. The J gene is TRBJ2-3, the V gene TRBV5-1, with D uncertain. Germline CDR1 is SGHRS and CDR2 is YFSETQ. This CDR3 is 13 amino acids long. The DNA for the CDR3 is TGCGCCAGCAGCCCTTTTCCCCCCGATATGCAGTATTTT. It yields the protein CASSPFPPDMQYF.

This clonotype was seen many times. The V gene is TRBV5-1, the J gene TRBJ1-6, with D maybe TRBD1 (6 bases). The length of the CDR3 is 15 residues. CDR1 is SGHRS and CDR2 is YFSETQ in the germline V gene. Trimming took off 0 bases at V and 9 bases at J, with 13 bases between the two ends. CDR3 sequence: CASSLEAGAISPLHF. The CDR3 nucleotides read TGCGCCAGCAGCTTGGAAGCAGGGGCTATTTCACCCCTCCACTTT. The whole variable domain, filled in from reference TRBV5-1 and TRBJ1-6, reads KAGVTQTPRYLIKTRGQQVTLSCSPISGHRSVSWYQQTPGQGLQFLFEYFSETQRNKGNFPGRFSGRQFSNSRSEMNVSTLELGDSALYLCASSLEAGAISPLHFGNGTRLTVT.

The rearrangement links TRBV2 to TRBJ2-7; possible D gene TRBD1, 5 bases. The CDR3 has 14 residues. CDR1 SNHLY and CDR2 FYNNEI come from the germline V gene. V shed 8 bases and J shed 6 bases, with 20 bases lying between them. CDR3 protein: CASRMTDTNGEQYF. The CDR3 DNA is TGTGCCAGCCGTATGACGGACACTAATGGCGAGCAGTACTTC. The entire variable domain, with the rest obtained from reference TRBV2 and TRBJ2-7, is as follows: EPEVTQTPSHQVTQMGQEVILRCVPISNHLYFYWYRQILGQKVEFLVSFYNNEISEKSEIFDDQFSVERPDGSNFTLKIRSTKLEDSAMYFCASRMTDTNGEQYFGPGTRLTVT.

At least ten counts were recorded for this clonotype. The CDR3 loop reads CSAWTGGYTF. The DNA for the CDR3 is TGCAGTGCCTGGACGGGAGGCTACACCTTC. The chain couples TRBV20-1 to TRBJ1-2; no clear D. The CDR3 loop spans 10 amino acids. Germline V gene sequence: CDR1 DFQATT, CDR2 SNEGSKA (reference sequence). The ends were cut back, 6 bases at V and 8 bases at J, with 10 bases in the middle.

This clonotype was counted between two and nine times. The chain is built from TRBV7-2 and TRBJ2-1; D is possibly TRBD1 (6 bases). The germline gives CDR1 SGHTA, CDR2 FQGNSA. The CDR3 contains 15 residues. Deletions cut 0 bases from V and 6 bases from J, with 12 bases between. In DNA, the CDR3 is TGTGCCAGCAGCTTAGCCCGGACAGCGGTCAATGAGCAGTTCTTC. This encodes CASSLARTAVNEQFF.

This chain links TRBV7-3 with TRBJ1-1; 8 bases match TRBD1. CDR3 size: 12 residues. Trimming cost V 10 bases and J 4 bases; bases outside gene matches: 5. Germline values: CDR1 SGHTA, CDR2 FQGTGA. In DNA form, the CDR3 reads TGTGCCATCGGGACAGGCGGCACTGAAGCTTTCTTT. The encoded protein is CAIGTGGTEAFF.